The entry below describes one T cell receptor (beta chain). This sample stems from a study of blood T cells in healthy people across ages. Combining a sample-barcoded 5' primer with a J-beta primer mix, a second PCR ran for roughly 7 to 12 cycles. MiXCR, run by TCRdb on the 5' RACE reads, gives a single entry per CDR3 protein. The sample shows around 1,500,000 distinct CDR3 sequences, roughly 40% of them seen only once. This CDR3 has 18 residues. V lost 1 base to trimming and J lost 5 bases, with 23 bases between them. Germline V CDR1 and CDR2: MGHRA, YSYEKL. The chain couples TRBV4-1 to TRBJ2-5; weak D call: TRBD1 (6 bases). The clonotype was recovered from a woman between 18 and 29 years old in good health. Sequences were obtained from blood. CDR3 sequence: CASSQVMSGASLLETQYF. DNA for the CDR3: TGCGCCAGCAGCCAAGTGATGTCAGGGGCTAGCCTCTTGGAGACCCAGTACTTC.